This TCR beta chain originates from a study of beta chain features in type 1 diabetes. Study-wide context: Age, gender and cell yields were similar between patients and healthy donors.

As concerns this clone: As yet, its antigen is unknown. This same CDR3 is encoded by further DNA sequences in the sample.

General study points: In type 1 diabetes patients, VDJ junctions had fewer insertions; deletions at these junctions were more frequent. The cDNA sequencing approach could over-represent high-TCR-expressing cells. Researchers could not determine here whether HLA type influences TCRB rearrangement.

Expressed TCRB transcripts were sequenced after all isolated RNA was converted to cDNA. Clones were read by immunoSEQ multiplex PCR, and TCRdb kept only the in-frame ones, dropping some. The sample holds fewer than 200,000 clones, approximately 13% seen once. The origin of this receptor is a woman aged 18-30 years in good health. Sequencing input: central memory CD4+ T cells from blood.

In nucleotides, the CDR3 is TGTGCCAGCAGAAGGGACTCCTATGGCTACACCTTC. This translates into CASRRDSYGYTF. This sequence joins TRBV28 and TRBJ1-2; the D gene is possibly TRBD1 (5 bases). Trimming took off 6 bases at V and 4 bases at J, with 9 bases between the two ends. Germline CDR1 MDHEN, CDR2 SYDVKM. The CDR3 consists of 12 residues.